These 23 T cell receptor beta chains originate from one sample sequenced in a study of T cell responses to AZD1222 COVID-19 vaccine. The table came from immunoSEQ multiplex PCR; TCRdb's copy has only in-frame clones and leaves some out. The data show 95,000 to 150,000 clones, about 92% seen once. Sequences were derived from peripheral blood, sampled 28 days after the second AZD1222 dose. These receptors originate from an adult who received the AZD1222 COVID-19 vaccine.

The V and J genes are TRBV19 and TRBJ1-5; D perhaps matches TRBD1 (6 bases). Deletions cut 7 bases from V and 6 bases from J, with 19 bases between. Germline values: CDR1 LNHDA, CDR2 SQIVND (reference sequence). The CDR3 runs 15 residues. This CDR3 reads CASTRERGGSQPQHF. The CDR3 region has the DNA TGTGCCAGTACCCGAGAGAGGGGGGGGAGTCAGCCCCAGCATTTT.

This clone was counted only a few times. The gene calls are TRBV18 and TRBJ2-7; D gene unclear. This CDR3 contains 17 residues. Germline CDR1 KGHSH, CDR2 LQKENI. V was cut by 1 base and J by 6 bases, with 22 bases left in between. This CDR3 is CASSPLSGSSPSLEQYF. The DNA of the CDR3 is TGTGCCAGCTCACCACTGTCTGGGTCCAGTCCATCCCTCGAGCAGTACTTC.

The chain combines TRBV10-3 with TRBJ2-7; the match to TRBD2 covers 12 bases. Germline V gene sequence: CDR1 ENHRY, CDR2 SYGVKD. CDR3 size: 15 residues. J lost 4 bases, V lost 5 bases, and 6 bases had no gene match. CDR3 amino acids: CAISPTSGRIYEQYF. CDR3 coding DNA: TGTGCCATCAGTCCGACTAGCGGGAGAATTTACGAGCAGTACTTC.

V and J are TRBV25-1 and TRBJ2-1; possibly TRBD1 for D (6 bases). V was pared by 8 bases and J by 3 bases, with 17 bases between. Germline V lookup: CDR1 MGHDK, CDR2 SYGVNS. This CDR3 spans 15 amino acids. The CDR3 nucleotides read TGTGCCAGCGATCAAAGCAGGGGCGGCTACAATGAGCAGTTCTTC. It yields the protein CASDQSRGGYNEQFF.

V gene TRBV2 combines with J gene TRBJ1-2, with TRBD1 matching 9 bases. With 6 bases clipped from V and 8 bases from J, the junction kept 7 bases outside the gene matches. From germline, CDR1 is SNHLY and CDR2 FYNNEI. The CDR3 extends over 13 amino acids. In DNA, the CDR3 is TGTGCCAGCAGCTTGGACAGGGGAGAGGGCTACACCTTC. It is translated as CASSLDRGEGYTF.

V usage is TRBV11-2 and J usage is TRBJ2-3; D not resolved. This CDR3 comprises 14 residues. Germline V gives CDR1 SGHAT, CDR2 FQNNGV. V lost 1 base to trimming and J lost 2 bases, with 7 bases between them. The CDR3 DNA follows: TGTGCCAGCAGCTTAGTACTAAACACAGATACGCAGTATTTT. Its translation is CASSLVLNTDTQYF.

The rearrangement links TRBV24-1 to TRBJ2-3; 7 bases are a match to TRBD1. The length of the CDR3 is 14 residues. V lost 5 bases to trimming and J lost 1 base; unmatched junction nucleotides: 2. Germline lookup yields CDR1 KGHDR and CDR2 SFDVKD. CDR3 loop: CATSAGQGTDTQYF. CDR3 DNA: TGTGCCACCAGTGCCGGACAGGGCACAGATACGCAGTATTTT.

CDR3 amino acids: CASTRQGALGEQFF. DNA for the CDR3: TGTGCCAGCACCAGACAGGGGGCGTTGGGCGAGCAGTTCTTC. V and J are TRBV2 and TRBJ2-1, with 10 bases aligning to TRBD1. Germline V gives CDR1 SNHLY, CDR2 FYNNEI. This CDR3 region has 14 residues. The V and J ends lost 7 bases and 10 bases, in that order; junction bases with no gene match: 10.

CDR3 residues: CASSVEERNTEAFF. CDR3 sequence (DNA): TGTGCCAGCAGTGTAGAGGAGAGGAACACTGAAGCTTTCTTT. This chain uses TRBV2 with TRBJ1-1; D gene unclear. The V gene lost 4 bases and the J gene lost 1 base, with 10 bases spanning the gap. Per germline, CDR1 SNHLY and CDR2 FYNNEI. The CDR3 extends over 14 amino acids.

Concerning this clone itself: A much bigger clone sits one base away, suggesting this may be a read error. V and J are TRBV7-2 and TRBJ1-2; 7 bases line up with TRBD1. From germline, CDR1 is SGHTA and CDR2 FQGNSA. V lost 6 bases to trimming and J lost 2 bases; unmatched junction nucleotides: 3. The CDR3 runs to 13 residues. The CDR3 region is CASSPDRNYGYTF. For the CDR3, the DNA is TGTGCCAGCAGTCCGGACAGGAACTATGGCTACACCTTC.

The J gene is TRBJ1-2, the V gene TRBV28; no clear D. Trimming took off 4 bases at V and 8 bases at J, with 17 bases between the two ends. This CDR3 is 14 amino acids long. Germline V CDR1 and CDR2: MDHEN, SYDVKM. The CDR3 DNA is TGTGCCAGCAGTTCACTGCGGTTGGAGAGGGGCTACACCTTC. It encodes CASSSLRLERGYTF.

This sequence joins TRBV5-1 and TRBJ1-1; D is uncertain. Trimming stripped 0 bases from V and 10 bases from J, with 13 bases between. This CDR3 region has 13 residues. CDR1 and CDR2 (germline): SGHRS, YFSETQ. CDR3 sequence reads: CASSLVLGKGAFF. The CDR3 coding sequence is TGCGCCAGCAGCTTGGTATTGGGGAAGGGAGCTTTCTTT.

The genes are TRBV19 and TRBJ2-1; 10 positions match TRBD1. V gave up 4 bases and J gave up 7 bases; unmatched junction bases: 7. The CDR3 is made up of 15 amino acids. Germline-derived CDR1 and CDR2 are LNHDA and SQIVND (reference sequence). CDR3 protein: CASSKPGQGKNEQFF. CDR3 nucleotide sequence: TGTGCCAGTAGTAAACCGGGACAGGGGAAGAATGAGCAGTTCTTC. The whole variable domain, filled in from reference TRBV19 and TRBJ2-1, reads DGGITQSPKYLFRKEGQNVTLSCEQNLNHDAMYWYRQDPGQGLRLIYYSQIVNDFQKGDIAEGYSVSREKKESFPLTVTSAQKNPTAFYLCASSKPGQGKNEQFFGPGTRLTVL.

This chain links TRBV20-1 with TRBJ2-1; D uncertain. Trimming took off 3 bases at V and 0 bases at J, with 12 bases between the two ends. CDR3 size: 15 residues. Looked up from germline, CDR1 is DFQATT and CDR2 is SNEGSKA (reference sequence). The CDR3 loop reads CSASLRGRSYNEQFF. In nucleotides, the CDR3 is TGCAGTGCTAGTCTCCGCGGCCGCTCCTACAATGAGCAGTTCTTC.

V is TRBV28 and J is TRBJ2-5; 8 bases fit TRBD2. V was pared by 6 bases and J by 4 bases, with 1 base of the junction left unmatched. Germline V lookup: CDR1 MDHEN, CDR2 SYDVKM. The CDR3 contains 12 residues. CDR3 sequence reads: CASSAGGETQYF. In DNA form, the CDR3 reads TGTGCCAGCAGCGCGGGGGGAGAGACCCAGTACTTC.

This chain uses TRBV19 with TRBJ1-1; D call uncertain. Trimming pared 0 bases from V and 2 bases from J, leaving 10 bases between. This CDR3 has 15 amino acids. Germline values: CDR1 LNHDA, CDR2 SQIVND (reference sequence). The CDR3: CASSIDRFRNTEAFF. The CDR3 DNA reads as TGTGCCAGTAGTATAGATCGTTTCCGAAACACTGAAGCTTTCTTT. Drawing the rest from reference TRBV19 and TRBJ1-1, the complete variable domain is DGGITQSPKYLFRKEGQNVTLSCEQNLNHDAMYWYRQDPGQGLRLIYYSQIVNDFQKGDIAEGYSVSREKKESFPLTVTSAQKNPTAFYLCASSIDRFRNTEAFFGQGTRLTVV.

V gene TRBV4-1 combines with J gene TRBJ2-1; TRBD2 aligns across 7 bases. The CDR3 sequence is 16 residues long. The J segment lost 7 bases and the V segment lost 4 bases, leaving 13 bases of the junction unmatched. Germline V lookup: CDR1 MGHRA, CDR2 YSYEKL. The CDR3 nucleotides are TGCGCCAGCAGCCTCCTCAGCGGGACCGGTACAAATGAGCAGTTCTTC. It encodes CASSLLSGTGTNEQFF.

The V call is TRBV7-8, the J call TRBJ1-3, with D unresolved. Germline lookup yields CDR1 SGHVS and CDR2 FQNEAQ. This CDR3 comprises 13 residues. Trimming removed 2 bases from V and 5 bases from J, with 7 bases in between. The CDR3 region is CASSLPGRNTIYF. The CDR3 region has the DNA TGTGCCAGCAGCTTACCTGGTAGAAACACCATATATTTT.

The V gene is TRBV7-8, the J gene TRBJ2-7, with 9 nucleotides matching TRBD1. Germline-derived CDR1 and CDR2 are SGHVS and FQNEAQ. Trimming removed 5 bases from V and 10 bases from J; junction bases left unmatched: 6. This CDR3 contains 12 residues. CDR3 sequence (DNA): TGTGCCAGCAGCACTACAGGGGGCGTACAGTACTTC. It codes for CASSTTGGVQYF. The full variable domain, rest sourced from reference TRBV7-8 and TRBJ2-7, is GAGVSQSPRYKVAKRGQDVALRCDPISGHVSLFWYQQALGQGPEFLTYFQNEAQLDKSGLPSDRFFAERPEGSVSTLKIQRTQQEDSAVYLCASSTTGGVQYFGPGTRLTVT.

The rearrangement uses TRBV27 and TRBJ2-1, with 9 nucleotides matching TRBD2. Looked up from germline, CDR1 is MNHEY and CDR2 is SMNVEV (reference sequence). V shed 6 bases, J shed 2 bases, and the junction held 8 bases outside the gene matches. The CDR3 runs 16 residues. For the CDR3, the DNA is TGTGCCAGCAGCGCGGGGGGGCCCATGACCTACAATGAGCAGTTCTTC. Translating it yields CASSAGGPMTYNEQFF.

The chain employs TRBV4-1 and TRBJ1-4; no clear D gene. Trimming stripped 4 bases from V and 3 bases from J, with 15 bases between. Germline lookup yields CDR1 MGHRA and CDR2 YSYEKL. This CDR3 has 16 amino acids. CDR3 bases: TGCGCCAGCAGCCTAATGGAACGTTCCTCTAATGAAAAACTGTTTTTT. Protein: CASSLMERSSNEKLFF.

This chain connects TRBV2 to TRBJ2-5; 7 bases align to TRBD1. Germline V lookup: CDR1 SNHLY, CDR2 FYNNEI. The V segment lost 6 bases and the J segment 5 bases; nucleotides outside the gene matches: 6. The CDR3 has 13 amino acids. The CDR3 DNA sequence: TGTGCCAGCAGGACAGGGAATCGGGAGACCCAGTACTTC. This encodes CASRTGNRETQYF.

As DNA, the CDR3 is TGTGCCAGTAGGCCAGAGGTGTCCGCAGTCTATGGCTACACCTTC. Amino acid sequence: CASRPEVSAVYGYTF. The chain is built from TRBV19 and TRBJ1-2; no clear D. The CDR3 spans 15 residues. V dropped 6 bases and J dropped 4 bases, with 18 bases sitting between them. Germline V gives CDR1 LNHDA, CDR2 SQIVND (reference sequence).